This T cell receptor (beta chain) was identified in a study of CD8 T cells in ankylosing spondylitis. Via MiXCR, TCRdb re-called the 5' RACE reads, giving one row per CDR3 protein. The sample records about 250,000 distinct CDR3 sequences, 32% being singletons. CDR1 MDHEN and CDR2 SYDVKM come from the germline V gene. The V and J ends lost 4 bases and 3 bases respectively, with 16 bases between them. This CDR3 spans 16 amino acids. V is TRBV28 and J is TRBJ1-3; D call uncertain. This receptor was obtained from a male donor with ankylosing spondylitis or in good health (not recorded which). The sample consisted of blood, either unsorted or a sorted T cell fraction (not recorded which). CDR3 loop: CASSSFEVPLGNTIYF. CDR3 DNA sequence: TGTGCCAGCAGTTCCTTTGAGGTCCCCCTTGGAAACACCATATATTTT.